This T cell receptor beta chain was obtained from a study of vaccination and CD4 T cells after COVID-19. Whole-study results and caveats: Spike mono-reactivity marked 304 of 307 vaccine-specific clones in convalescent patients.

CDR3 length: 14 amino acids. Germline-derived CDR1 and CDR2 are MDHEN and SYDVKM. Trimming removed 5 bases from V and 1 base from J, with 11 bases in between. The Oncomine TCR Beta short-read assay was what sequenced the DNA obtained from cultured CD4+ T cells. TCRdb re-called the PCR reads with MiXCR, one entry per CDR3 protein. The profile shows more than 6,000 distinct CDR3 sequences, 48% of them singletons. In its sample, this clonotype was seen a few times. Its target is not known. Documented treatment: 10-day PBMC culture with coronavirus spike peptide pools or control peptides (ViraFEST assay). Collection of the unexposed donor's CD4+ T cells took place before the COVID-19 pandemic (2011-2018). T cells were expanded with peptide pools, and expanded clonotypes were identified by TCR sequencing. Replacement of half the medium with fresh IL-2 medium took place on days 3 and 7.

The sequence was obtained from a human donor in good health. This chain uses TRBV28 with TRBJ1-2; a weak D match, TRBD1 (5 bases). The sample taken for sequencing was CD4+ T cells from blood, cultured in vitro. CDR3 protein: CASSPQELNYGYTF. Written as DNA, the CDR3 is TGTGCCAGCAGTCCACAGGAACTTAACTATGGCTACACCTTC.